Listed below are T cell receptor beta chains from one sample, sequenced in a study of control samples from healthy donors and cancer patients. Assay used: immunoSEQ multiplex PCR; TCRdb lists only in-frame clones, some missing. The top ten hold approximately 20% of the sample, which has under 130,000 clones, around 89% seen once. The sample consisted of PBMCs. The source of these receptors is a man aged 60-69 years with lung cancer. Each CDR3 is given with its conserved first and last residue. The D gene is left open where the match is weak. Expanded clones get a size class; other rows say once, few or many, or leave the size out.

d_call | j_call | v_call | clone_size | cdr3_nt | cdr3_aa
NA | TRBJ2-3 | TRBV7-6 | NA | TGTGCCAGCAGCTTACGGCCCCAGGGGCCAGATACGCAGTATTTT | CASSLRPQGPDTQYF
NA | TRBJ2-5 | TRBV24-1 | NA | TGTGCCACCCAGGGGTCGGGGAACCAAGAGACCCAGTACTTC | CATQGSGNQETQYF
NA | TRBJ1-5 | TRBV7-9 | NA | TGTGCCAGCAGCTATGTCGGGAGCAATCAGCCCCAGCATTTT | CASSYVGSNQPQHF
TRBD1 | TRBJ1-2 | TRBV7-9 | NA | TGTGCCAGCAGCGCCCGAGGGGACAGCCTTAACTATGGCTACACCTTC | CASSARGDSLNYGYTF
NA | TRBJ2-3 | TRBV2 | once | TGTGCCAGCATCGACCCTCGCACCACAGATACGCAGTATTTT | CASIDPRTTDTQYF
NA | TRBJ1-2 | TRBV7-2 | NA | TGTGCCAGCAGCTTAGGGAGGGCAGCCTATGGCTACACCTTC | CASSLGRAAYGYTF
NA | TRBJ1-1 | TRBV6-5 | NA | TGTGCCAGCAGTTATTACGGACTCATTCAGGGAAGGGCTTTCTTT | CASSYYGLIQGRAFF
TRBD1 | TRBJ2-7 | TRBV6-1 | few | TGTGCCAGCAGTGAAAGGGGACAGATCTCCTACGAGCAGTACTTC | CASSERGQISYEQYF
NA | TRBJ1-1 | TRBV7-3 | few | TGTGCCAGCAGCTTATCACCAGAGATGAACACTGAAGCTTTCTTT | CASSLSPEMNTEAFF
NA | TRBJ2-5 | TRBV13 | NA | TGTGCCAGCAGCCCCCCCTTTGGGGGGAACCAAGAGACCCAGTACTTC | CASSPPFGGNQETQYF